The 7 T cell receptor beta chains below were found in one sample sequenced in a study of T cells in Graves' hyperthyroidism and ophthalmopathy. RNA transcripts gave rise to amplified TCR beta CDR3 regions. The TCR CDR3 was amplified in a first-round RT-PCR using the HTBI primer set. TCRdb fed the multiplex PCR reads into MiXCR, producing one record per CDR3 protein. The sample has about 480,000 distinct CDR3 sequences; approximately 14% are singletons. Sequencing was performed on blood. The origin of the receptors is a woman between 18 and 30 years old with Graves' hyperthyroidism.

CDR3 amino acids: CSVTNVDTQYF. The CDR3 coding sequence is TGCAGTGTTACGAATGTAGATACGCAGTATTTT. The chain employs TRBV20-1 and TRBJ2-3, with unresolved D. CDR3 length: 11 amino acids. The V and J ends lost 7 bases and 5 bases respectively, with 10 bases between them. Germline assignment: CDR1 DFQATT and CDR2 SNEGSKA (reference sequence).

The table lists this clonotype with a few counts. This chain uses TRBV19 with TRBJ1-2; D is uncertain. CDR1 is LNHDA and CDR2 is SQIVND in the germline V gene (reference sequence). CDR3 length: 14 residues. Trimming shortened V by 9 bases and J by 3 bases, and 17 bases separated the two germline ends. CDR3 in amino acids: CASRGGLVHYGYTF. The DNA for the CDR3 is TGTGCCAGCAGAGGCGGGCTCGTTCACTATGGCTACACCTTC.

This clonotype was counted many times. V and J are TRBV24-1 and TRBJ2-5; 9 bases align to TRBD1. CDR1 is KGHDR, CDR2 SFDVKD, per germline. Trimming removed 4 bases from V and 4 bases from J; junction bases left unmatched: 9. The CDR3 contains 16 residues. Here the CDR3 reads CATSEPSGTGLETQYF. The DNA of the CDR3 is TGTGCCACCAGTGAACCCTCCGGGACAGGGCTAGAGACCCAGTACTTC.

This clonotype was picked up many times. V is TRBV12-3 or TRBV12-4 and J is TRBJ1-5; D unresolved. The CDR3 length is 13 residues. Trimming stripped 3 bases from V and 4 bases from J, with 7 bases between. DNA of the CDR3: TGTGCCAGCAGTTTGATTGGGAATCAGCCCCAGCATTTT. Protein: CASSLIGNQPQHF.

In this sample, this clonotype turned up many times. This chain joins TRBV24-1 and TRBJ2-7, with a tentative D call TRBD2 (6 bases). Germline-derived CDR1 and CDR2 are KGHDR and SFDVKD. The CDR3 contains 16 residues. Trimming removed 3 bases at V and 3 bases at J, with 17 bases between. CDR3 protein: CATSDDTTGVHYEQYV. DNA of the CDR3: TGTGCCACCAGTGATGATACGACGGGGGTGCACTACGAGCAGTACGTC.

There are many counts of this clonotype. The chain is built from TRBV27 and TRBJ2-7; D call uncertain. The length of the CDR3 is 14 residues. Germline V gene data show CDR1 as MNHEY and CDR2 as SMNVEV (reference sequence). Trimming cost V 0 bases and J 2 bases, with 8 bases left between them. The CDR3, as DNA: TGTGCCAGCAGTTTATCGGTCAGCACCTACGAGCAGTACGTC. Protein: CASSLSVSTYEQYV.

The table lists this clonotype with many counts. The rearrangement joins TRBV10-3 to TRBJ1-2; D is uncertain. This CDR3 is built from 15 residues. V shed 0 bases and J shed 5 bases, with 13 bases lying between them. Germline V CDR1 and CDR2: ENHRY, SYGVKD. This CDR3 reads CAISESNQVKYGYTF. CDR3 DNA: TGTGCCATCAGTGAGTCGAACCAGGTTAAATATGGCTACACCTTC.